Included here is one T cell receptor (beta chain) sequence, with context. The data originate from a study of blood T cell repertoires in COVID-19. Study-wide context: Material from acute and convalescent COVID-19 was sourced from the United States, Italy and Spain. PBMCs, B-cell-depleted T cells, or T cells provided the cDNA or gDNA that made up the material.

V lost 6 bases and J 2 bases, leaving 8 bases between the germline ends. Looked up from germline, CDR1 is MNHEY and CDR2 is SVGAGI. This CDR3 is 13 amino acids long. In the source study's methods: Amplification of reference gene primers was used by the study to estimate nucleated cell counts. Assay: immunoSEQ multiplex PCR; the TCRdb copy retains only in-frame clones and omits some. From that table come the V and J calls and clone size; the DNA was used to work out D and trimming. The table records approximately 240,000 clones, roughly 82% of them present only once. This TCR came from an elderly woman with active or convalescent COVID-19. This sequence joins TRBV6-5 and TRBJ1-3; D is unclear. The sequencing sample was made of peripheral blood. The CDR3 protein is CASRTEPGNTIYF. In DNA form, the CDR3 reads TGTGCCAGCAGAACAGAGCCTGGAAACACCATATATTTT.